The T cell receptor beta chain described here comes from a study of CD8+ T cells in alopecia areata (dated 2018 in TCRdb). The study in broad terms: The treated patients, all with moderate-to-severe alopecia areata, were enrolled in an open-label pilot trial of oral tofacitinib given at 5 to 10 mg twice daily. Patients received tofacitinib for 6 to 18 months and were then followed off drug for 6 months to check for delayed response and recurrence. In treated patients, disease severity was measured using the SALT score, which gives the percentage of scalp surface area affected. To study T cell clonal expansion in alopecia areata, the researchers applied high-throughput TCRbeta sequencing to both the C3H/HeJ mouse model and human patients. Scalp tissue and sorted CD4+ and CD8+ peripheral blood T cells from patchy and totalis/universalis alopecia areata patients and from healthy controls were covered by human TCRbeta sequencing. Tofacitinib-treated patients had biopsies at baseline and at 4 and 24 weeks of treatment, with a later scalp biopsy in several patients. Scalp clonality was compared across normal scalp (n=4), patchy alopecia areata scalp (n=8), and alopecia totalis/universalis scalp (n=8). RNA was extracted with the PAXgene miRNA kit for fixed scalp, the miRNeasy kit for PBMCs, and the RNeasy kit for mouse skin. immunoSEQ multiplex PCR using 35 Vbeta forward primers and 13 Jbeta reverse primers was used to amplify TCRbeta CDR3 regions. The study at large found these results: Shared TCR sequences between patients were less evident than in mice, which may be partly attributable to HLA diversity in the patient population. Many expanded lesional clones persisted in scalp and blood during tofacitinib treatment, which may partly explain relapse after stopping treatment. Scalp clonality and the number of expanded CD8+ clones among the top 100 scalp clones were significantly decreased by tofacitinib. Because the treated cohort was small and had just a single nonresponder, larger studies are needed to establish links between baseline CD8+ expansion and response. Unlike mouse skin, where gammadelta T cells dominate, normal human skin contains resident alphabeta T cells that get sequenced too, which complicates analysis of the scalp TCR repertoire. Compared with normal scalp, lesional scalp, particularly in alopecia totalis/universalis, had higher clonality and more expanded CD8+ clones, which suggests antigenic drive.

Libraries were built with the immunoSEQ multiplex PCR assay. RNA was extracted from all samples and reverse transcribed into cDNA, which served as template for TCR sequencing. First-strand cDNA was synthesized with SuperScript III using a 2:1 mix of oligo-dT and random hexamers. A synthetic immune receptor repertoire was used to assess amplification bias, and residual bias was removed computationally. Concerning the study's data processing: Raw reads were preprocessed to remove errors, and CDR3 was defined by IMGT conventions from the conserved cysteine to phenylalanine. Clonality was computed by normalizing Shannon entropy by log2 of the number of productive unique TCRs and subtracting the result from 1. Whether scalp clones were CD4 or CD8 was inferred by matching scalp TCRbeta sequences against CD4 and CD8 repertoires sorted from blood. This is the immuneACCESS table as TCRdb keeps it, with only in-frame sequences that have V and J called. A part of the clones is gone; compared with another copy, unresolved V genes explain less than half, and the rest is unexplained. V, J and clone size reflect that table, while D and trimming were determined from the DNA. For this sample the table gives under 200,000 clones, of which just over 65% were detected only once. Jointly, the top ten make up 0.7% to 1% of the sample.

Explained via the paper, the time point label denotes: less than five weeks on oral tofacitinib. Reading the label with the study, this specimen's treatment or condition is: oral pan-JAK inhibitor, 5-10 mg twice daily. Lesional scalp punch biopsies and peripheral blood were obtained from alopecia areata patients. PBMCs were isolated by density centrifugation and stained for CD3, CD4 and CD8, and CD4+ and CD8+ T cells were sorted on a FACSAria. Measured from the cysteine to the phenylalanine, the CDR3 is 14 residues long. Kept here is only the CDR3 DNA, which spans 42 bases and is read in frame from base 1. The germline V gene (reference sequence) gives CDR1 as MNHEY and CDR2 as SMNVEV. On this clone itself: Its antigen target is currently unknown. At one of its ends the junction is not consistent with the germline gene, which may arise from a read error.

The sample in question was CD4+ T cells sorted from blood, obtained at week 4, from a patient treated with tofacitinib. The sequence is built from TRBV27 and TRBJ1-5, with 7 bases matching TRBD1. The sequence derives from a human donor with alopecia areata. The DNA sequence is TGTGCCAGCAGTCCCGACCAGGGGGATCAACCCCAGCATTTT. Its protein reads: CASSPDQGDQPQHF.